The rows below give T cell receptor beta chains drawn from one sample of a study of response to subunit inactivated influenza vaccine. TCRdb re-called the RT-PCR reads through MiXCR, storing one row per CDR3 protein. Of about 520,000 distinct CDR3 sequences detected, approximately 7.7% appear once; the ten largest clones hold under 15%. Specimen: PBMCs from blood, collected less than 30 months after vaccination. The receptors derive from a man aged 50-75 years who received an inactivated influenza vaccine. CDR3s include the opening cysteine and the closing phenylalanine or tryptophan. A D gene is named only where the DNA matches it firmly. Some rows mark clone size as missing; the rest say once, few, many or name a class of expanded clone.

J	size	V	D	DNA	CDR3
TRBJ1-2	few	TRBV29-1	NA	TGCAGCGTTAGGCCGGACGGAAGCTATGGCTACACCTTC	CSVRPDGSYGYTF
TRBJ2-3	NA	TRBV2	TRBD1	TGTGCCAGCAGTGGCGACAGGGGTAGCACAGATACGCAGTATTTT	CASSGDRGSTDTQYF
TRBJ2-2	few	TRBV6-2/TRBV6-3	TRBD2	TGTGCCAGCAGTTACCAGGGACTAGCATGGACCGGGGAGCTGTTTTTT	CASSYQGLAWTGELFF
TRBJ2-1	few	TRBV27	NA	TGTGCCAGCAGTTCGCCGCAACGACAGTCCTACAATGAGCAGTTCTTC	CASSSPQRQSYNEQFF
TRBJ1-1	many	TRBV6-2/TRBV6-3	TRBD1	TGTGCCAGCAGTGCACCTACAGGGGATGTCCCCCCTGAAGCTTTCTTT	CASSAPTGDVPPEAFF
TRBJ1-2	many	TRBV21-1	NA	TGTGCCAGCAGCCCTATCCCGGACAGGGAAGTCTATGGCTACACCTTC	CASSPIPDREVYGYTF
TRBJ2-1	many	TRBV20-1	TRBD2	TGCAGTGCACCAACTAGCGGGGGCAACAATGAGCAGTTCTTC	CSAPTSGGNNEQFF
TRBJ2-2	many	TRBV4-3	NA	TGCGCCAGCAGCCAAGACGCGGGCACCGGGGAGCTGTTTTTT	CASSQDAGTGELFF
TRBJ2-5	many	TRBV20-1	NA	TGCAGTGCTAGAGATCTAGGGGGCCAAGAGACCCAGTACTTC	CSARDLGGQETQYF
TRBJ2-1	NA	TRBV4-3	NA	TGCGCCAGCGCTCACGTCGGACAAAGACAGCCCTCTGGGCAGTTCTTC	CASAHVGQRQPSGQFF
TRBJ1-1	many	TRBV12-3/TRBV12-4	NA	TGTGCCAGCAGTTTAGGTTCCGGGAACACTGAAGCTTTCTTT	CASSLGSGNTEAFF
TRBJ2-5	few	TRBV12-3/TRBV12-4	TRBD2	TGTGCCAGCAGTTTCGGGACTACCGGCCAGGAGACCCAGTACTTC	CASSFGTTGQETQYF
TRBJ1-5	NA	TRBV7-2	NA	TGTGCCAGCAGCGCAACCAGGGATCAGCCCCAGCATTTT	CASSATRDQPQHF
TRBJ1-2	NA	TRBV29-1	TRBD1	TGCAGCGTTCCCGGGACAGGGGAGTTTTCTAACTATGGCTACACCTTC	CSVPGTGEFSNYGYTF
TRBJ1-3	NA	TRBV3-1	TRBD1	TGTGCCAGCAGCCAGACAACAGGGGGAGGAAACACCATATATTTT	CASSQTTGGGNTIYF
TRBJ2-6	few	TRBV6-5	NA	TGTGCCAGGCTGAGGGTCCTGACTTTC	CARLRVLTF
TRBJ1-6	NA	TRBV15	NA	TGTGCCACCAGCAGAGAAAGGGAAAGCTATAATTCACCCCTCCACTTT	CATSRERESYNSPLHF
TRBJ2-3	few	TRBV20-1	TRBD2	TGCAGTGCTAGAGCCCCTAGCGGGAGGGACACAGATACGCAGTATTTT	CSARAPSGRDTDTQYF
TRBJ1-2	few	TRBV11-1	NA	TGTGCCAGCAGCTACACAGGACCCAACTATGGCTACACCTTC	CASSYTGPNYGYTF
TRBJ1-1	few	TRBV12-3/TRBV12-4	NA	TGTGCCAGCAGTCTACTAGGGGGCACTGAAGCTTTCTTT	CASSLLGGTEAFF
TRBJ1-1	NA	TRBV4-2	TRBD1	TGTGCCAGCAGCCAAGATAGGGGGAGGGGGCGCATGAACACTGAAGCTTTCTTT	CASSQDRGRGRMNTEAFF
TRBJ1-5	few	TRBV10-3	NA	TGTGCCATCTCCCCGGAAGCCAATCAGCCCCAGCATTTT	CAISPEANQPQHF
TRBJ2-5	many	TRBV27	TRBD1	TGTGCCAGCAGTCCGACAGGGGTCTTAGTACAAGAGACCCAGTACTTC	CASSPTGVLVQETQYF
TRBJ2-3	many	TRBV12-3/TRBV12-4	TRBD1	TGTGCCAGCCAGCCGGGACAGGGTCTAATCACAGATACGCAGTATTTT	CASQPGQGLITDTQYF
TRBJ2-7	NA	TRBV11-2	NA	TGTGCCAGCAGCTCAGACGCAGGGAGGTACGAGCAGTACTTC	CASSSDAGRYEQYF
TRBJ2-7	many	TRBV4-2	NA	TGTGCCAGCAGCCAAGAGAAGACTGGCGAGCAGTACTTC	CASSQEKTGEQYF
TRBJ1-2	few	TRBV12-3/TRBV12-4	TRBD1	TGTGCCAGCAGTTTTGACAGGGGATATGGCTACACCTTC	CASSFDRGYGYTF
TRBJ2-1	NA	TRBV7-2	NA	TGTGCCAGCAGTTTGGACTATAAATACAATGAGCAGTTCTTC	CASSLDYKYNEQFF
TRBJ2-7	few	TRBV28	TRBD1	TGTGCCAGCAGGGGTTCAGGGGGCAGGGCCTACGAGCAGTACTTC	CASRGSGGRAYEQYF
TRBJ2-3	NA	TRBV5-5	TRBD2	TGTGCCAGCAGCTTTCTGGGACTAGGCACAGATACGCAGTATTTT	CASSFLGLGTDTQYF
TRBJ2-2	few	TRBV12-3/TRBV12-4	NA	TGTGCCAGCAGTTTTAGCGGCGGGGAGCTGTTTTTT	CASSFSGGELFF
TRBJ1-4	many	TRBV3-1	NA	TGTGCCAGCAGCCAAGGAGGGTTCGGAGCCAGCAATGAAAAACTGTTTTTT	CASSQGGFGASNEKLFF
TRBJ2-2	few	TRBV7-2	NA	TGTGCCAGCAGCTTTAGGGGCCGGGGCACCGGGGAGCTGTTTTTT	CASSFRGRGTGELFF
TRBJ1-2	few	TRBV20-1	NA	TGCAGTGCTAGAGTCCAGGGTACTAACTATGGCTACACCTTC	CSARVQGTNYGYTF
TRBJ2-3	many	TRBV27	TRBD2	TGTGCCAGCAGTTCGCTCCTAGCGGGGGGTAGCACAGATACGCAGTATTTT	CASSSLLAGGSTDTQYF
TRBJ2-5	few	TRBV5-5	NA	TGTGCCAGCAGAGGGGAGGTAATTGAGACCCAGTACTTC	CASRGEVIETQYF
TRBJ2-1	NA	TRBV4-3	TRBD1	TGCGCCAGCAGCCAAACCCCGACAGGGTACTCCTACAATGAGCAGTTCTTC	CASSQTPTGYSYNEQFF
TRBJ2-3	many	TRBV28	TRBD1	TGTGCCAGCCTCTTGGTCTCCGGGACAGGAAGCACAGATACGCAGTATTTT	CASLLVSGTGSTDTQYF
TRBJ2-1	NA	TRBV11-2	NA	TGTGCCAGCACCACGGCGGCAGCGTCCTACAATGAGCAGTTCTTC	CASTTAAASYNEQFF
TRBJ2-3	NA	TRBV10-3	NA	TGTGCCATCAGTGATAAGGGAGTGGGGGATACGCAGTATTTT	CAISDKGVGDTQYF
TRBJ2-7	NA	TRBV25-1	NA	TGTGCCAGCAGGGCGGGGCCCAACTACGAGCAGTACTTC	CASRAGPNYEQYF
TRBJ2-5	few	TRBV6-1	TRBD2	TGTGCCAGCAGCGCCCCGGGACTAGCGGGAGAGATGGTGAAGAAGACCCAGTACTTC	CASSAPGLAGEMVKKTQYF
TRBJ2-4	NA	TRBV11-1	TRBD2	TGTGCCAGCAGCTTAGTTAGCGGGATCCTCCTAGCCAAAAACATTCAGTACTTC	CASSLVSGILLAKNIQYF
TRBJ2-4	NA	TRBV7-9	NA	TGTGCCAGCAGCCCCCCAGGCAGGAACATTCAGTACTTC	CASSPPGRNIQYF
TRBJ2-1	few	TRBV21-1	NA	TGTGCCAGCTCTAAAACCCAGTGTTCGTACAATGAGCAGTTCTTC	CASSKTQCSYNEQFF
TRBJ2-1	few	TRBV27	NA	TGTGCCAGCAGTTCAGCAGGCTTTAGCTCCTACAATGAGCAGTTCTTC	CASSSAGFSSYNEQFF
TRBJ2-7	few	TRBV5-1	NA	TGCGCCAGCAGCTTAGAGGGCTCCACCTACGAGCAGTACTTC	CASSLEGSTYEQYF
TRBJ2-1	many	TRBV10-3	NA	TGTGCCATCAGCCCAGGGGGGGCTCGAAATGAGCAGTTCTTC	CAISPGGARNEQFF
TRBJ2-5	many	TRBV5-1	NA	TGCGCCAGCAGCTTGGGGAAACAAGAGACCCAGTACTTC	CASSLGKQETQYF
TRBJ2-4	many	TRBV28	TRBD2	TGTGCCAGCAGTCCCGGGCTAGCGGTGCACATTCAGTACTTC	CASSPGLAVHIQYF
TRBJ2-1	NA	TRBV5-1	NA	TGCGCCAGCAGCCTAGTTAAGGAAGCTGAGCAGTTCTTC	CASSLVKEAEQFF
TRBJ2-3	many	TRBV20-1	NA	TGCAGTGCTAGGTCGCTAGCTTGGTTTGGCACAGATACGCAGTATTTT	CSARSLAWFGTDTQYF
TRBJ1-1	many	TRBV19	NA	TGTGCCAGTAGTATGGTCGGGGGGCGGACTGAAGCTTTCTTT	CASSMVGGRTEAFF
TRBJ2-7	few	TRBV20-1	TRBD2	TGCAGTGCTAGAGATCCGGGCGGGGGAGCATACGAGCAGTACTTC	CSARDPGGGAYEQYF
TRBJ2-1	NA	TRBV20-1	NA	TGCAGTGCCTTAAACCAAATCGAGGTTAATGAGCAGTTCTTC	CSALNQIEVNEQFF
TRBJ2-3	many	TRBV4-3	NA	TGCGCCAGCAGCGAATACAGCACAGATACGCAGTATTTT	CASSEYSTDTQYF
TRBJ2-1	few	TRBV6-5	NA	TGTGCCAGCAGTTACCGGATACGGGACGCATACAATGAGCAGTTCTTC	CASSYRIRDAYNEQFF
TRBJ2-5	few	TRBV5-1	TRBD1	TGCGCCAGCAGACAGGGGGTTGTTACCCAAGAGACCCAGTACTTC	CASRQGVVTQETQYF